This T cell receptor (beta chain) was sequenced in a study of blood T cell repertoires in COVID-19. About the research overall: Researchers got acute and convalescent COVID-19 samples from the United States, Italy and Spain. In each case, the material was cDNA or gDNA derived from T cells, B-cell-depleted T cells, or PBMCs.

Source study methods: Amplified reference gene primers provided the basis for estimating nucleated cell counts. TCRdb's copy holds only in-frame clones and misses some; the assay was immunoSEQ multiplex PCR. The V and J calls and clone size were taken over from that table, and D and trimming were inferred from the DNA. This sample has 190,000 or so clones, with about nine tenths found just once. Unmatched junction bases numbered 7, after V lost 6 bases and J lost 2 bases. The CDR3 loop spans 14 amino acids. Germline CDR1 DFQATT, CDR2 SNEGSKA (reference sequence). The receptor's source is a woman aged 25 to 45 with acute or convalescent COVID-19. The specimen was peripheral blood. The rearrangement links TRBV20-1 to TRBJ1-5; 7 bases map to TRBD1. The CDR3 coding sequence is TGCAGTGCCAGTAGACAGGGAGGCAATCAGCCCCAGCATTTT. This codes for CSASRQGGNQPQHF.